Listed below are T cell receptor beta chains from one sample, sequenced in a study of cytomegalovirus exposure and HLA in healthy donors. The repertoire was sequenced with immunoSEQ multiplex PCR; TCRdb's copy has only in-frame clones and lacks some. The table includes 110,000 to 150,000 clones, just under 85% detected once. The sample comprised PBMCs. The receptors stem from a woman in her 40s in good health and CMV-seronegative. The CDR3 runs from the conserved cysteine through the conserved F or W. The D gene is left open where the match is weak. The size entry is marked missing in some rows and otherwise reads once, few, many or a size class.

length	V	J	D	size	DNA	CDR3
14	TRBV2	TRBJ2-2	-	once	TGTGCCAGCAGTGTGTTACCCGAGTCCGGGGAGCTGTTTTTT	CASSVLPESGELFF
13	TRBV11-3	TRBJ2-5	TRBD2	-	TGTGCCAGCAGCGTAGAGCGGGGGGAGACCCAGTACTTC	CASSVERGETQYF
15	TRBV27	TRBJ2-7	TRBD2	-	TGTGCCAGCAGTCCGGGGACTAGCGGGAGCTACGAGCAGTACTTC	CASSPGTSGSYEQYF
13	TRBV10-3	TRBJ1-1	TRBD1	-	TGTGCCACCCGGACAGGTTTGAACACTGAAGCTTTCTTT	CATRTGLNTEAFF
13	TRBV10-2	TRBJ1-2	TRBD1	-	TGCGCCAGCAGTCTCCGGGACAGTCGAGGCTACACCTTC	CASSLRDSRGYTF
14	TRBV30	TRBJ2-5	-	-	TGTGCCTTAATCCCAGACAGGCCGCAAGAGACCCAGTACTTC	CALIPDRPQETQYF
15	TRBV19	TRBJ2-7	-	-	TGTGCCAGTAGTATCAGGGTGTTTGACCCTGGCGAGCAGTACTTC	CASSIRVFDPGEQYF
17	TRBV19	TRBJ1-3	TRBD1	-	TGTGCCAGTAGTAAAAAAGGGGACAGGGTACGAGGAAACACCATATATTTT	CASSKKGDRVRGNTIYF
13	TRBV5-1	TRBJ2-1	-	-	TGCGCCAGCAGCGAGAGCTCCTACAATGAGCAGTTCTTC	CASSESSYNEQFF
13	TRBV28	TRBJ2-5	-	few	TGTGCCATCAACGGGGGGCAGGGCCAGACCCAGTACTTC	CAINGGQGQTQYF
15	TRBV5-1	TRBJ2-5	TRBD1	-	TGCGCCAGCAGACGTACAGGGGAGCGGCAAGAGACCCAGTACTTC	CASRRTGERQETQYF
14	TRBV7-6	TRBJ1-5	TRBD1	-	TGTGCCAGCAGCTTTCGACAGGGAGGTCAGCCCCAGCATTTT	CASSFRQGGQPQHF
14	TRBV2	TRBJ1-1	-	-	TGTGCCAGCAGTGATGGATTATTACGGGCTGAAGCTTTCTTT	CASSDGLLRAEAFF